The T cell receptor (beta chain) described here comes from a study of T cells in Graves' hyperthyroidism and ophthalmopathy. Per the germline V gene, CDR1 is LGHNA and CDR2 is YSLEER. Trimming took off 0 bases at V and 3 bases at J, with 9 bases between the two ends. The length of the CDR3 is 15 residues. Study results and caveats: The blood repertoire included most of the expanded thyroid clonotypes above 0.001.

Researchers took RNA transcripts and amplified the TCR beta CDR3 regions from them. During a first-round RT-PCR of the TCR CDR3, the HTBI primer set was used. TCRdb re-called the multiplex PCR reads through MiXCR, storing one row per CDR3 protein. Of fewer than 400,000 distinct CDR3 sequences detected, 15% to 17% appear once; the ten largest clones hold around 30%. This clonotype appeared a few times. Its antigen is not identified. The chain links TRBV4-3 to TRBJ2-1; possible D gene TRBD2, 5 bases. The sample taken for sequencing was blood. The TCR was taken from a woman between 18 and 30 years old with Graves' hyperthyroidism that later progressed to Graves' ophthalmopathy. The DNA for the CDR3 is TGCGCCAGCAGCCAAGATCGGACTGGCTACAATGAGCAGTTCTTC. It translates to CASSQDRTGYNEQFF.